This paragraph reports one T cell receptor (beta chain). This record belongs to a study of T cell changes during pregnancy in multiple sclerosis. Germline V gene data show CDR1 as SGHRS and CDR2 as YFSETQ. Germline trimming cut 7 bases from V and 5 bases from J; bases unmatched to any gene: 12. The CDR3 contains 16 residues. Sequenced by immunoSEQ multiplex PCR; TCRdb stores in-frame clones only, minus some. Here the sample spans around 130,000 clones, around 93% being singletons. The clonotype comes from a female donor with multiple sclerosis, enrolled in a pregnancy study. This chain joins TRBV5-1 and TRBJ2-2, with TRBD1 matching 9 bases. Sequencing was performed on peripheral blood, taken before pregnancy. The chain's CDR3 is CASHSTGGLETGELFF. In DNA form, the CDR3 reads TGCGCCAGCCACTCCACAGGGGGCTTAGAGACCGGGGAGCTGTTTTTT.